Following are 16 T cell receptor beta chains from one sample sequenced in a study of regulatory T cells in long-lasting Graves disease. Documented time point: newly diagnosed GD, antithyroid drugs for less than 3 months. After RNA was extracted from PBMCs, the TCR library was made from it. Building the TCR beta libraries relied on iRepertoire HTBI primers, and CDR3 regions underwent Arm-PCR. TCRdb ran MiXCR on the multiplex PCR reads and lists one entry per CDR3 protein. The data hold around 250,000 distinct CDR3 sequences, with 18% observed a single time. This sample was also put to use in a study of T cells in Graves' hyperthyroidism and ophthalmopathy.

This specimen consisted of peripheral blood mononuclear cells (PBMCs), obtained at new diagnosis, from a patient treated with antithyroid drugs. The origin of the receptors is a woman aged 30 to 39 with Graves disease.

The rearrangement links TRBV3-1 to TRBJ1-1, with 7 bases aligning to TRBD1. The V gene end was trimmed by 4 bases and the J gene end by 2 bases; junction bases not matched to a gene: 10. This CDR3 has 16 residues. Per germline, CDR1 LGHDT and CDR2 YNNKEL (reference sequence). The DNA for the CDR3 is TGTGCCAGCAGCCCTTCTTCCGGGACAGCAAACACTGAAGCTTTCTTT. This codes for CASSPSSGTANTEAFF.

This clonotype was seen only a few times. V gene TRBV13 combines with J gene TRBJ2-1, with D possibly matching TRBD1 (6 bases). The V end lost 5 bases, the J end lost 0 bases, and 20 bases lay between the germline ends. This CDR3 contains 18 residues. Germline lookup yields CDR1 PRHDT and CDR2 FYEKMQ (reference sequence). The CDR3 region is CASSPSGAPIRSYNEQFF. The CDR3 nucleotides are TGTGCCAGCAGCCCCTCAGGGGCCCCCATTCGCTCCTACAATGAGCAGTTCTTC.

Ten or more counts support this clonotype. The V and J genes are TRBV7-2 and TRBJ1-4; no reliable D call. The CDR3 is made up of 16 amino acids. In germline, CDR1 is SGHTA, CDR2 FQGNSA. V gave up 1 base and J gave up 11 bases, with 20 bases separating them. The CDR3 DNA is TGTGCCAGCAGCTTAGTCGGTGGGAAGGTGGTAGACAAACTGTTTTTT. This sequence encodes CASSLVGGKVVDKLFF. Based on the CDR3 plus reference TRBV7-2 and TRBJ1-4, the full variable domain is GAGVSQSPSNKVTEKGKDVELRCDPISGHTALYWYRQSLGQGLEFLIYFQGNSAPDKSGLPSDRFSAERTGGSVSTLTIQRTQQEDSAVYLCASSLVGGKVVDKLFFGSGTQLSVL.

This clonotype was observed a handful of times. This chain links TRBV19 with TRBJ2-4; possible D gene TRBD2, 7 bases. V dropped 3 bases and J dropped 15 bases, with 24 bases sitting between them. Germline-derived CDR1 and CDR2 are LNHDA and SQIVND (reference sequence). There are 15 residues in the CDR3. The chain's CDR3 is CASSIPSSRGALTYF. CDR3 in DNA: TGTGCCAGTAGTATCCCGAGTTCCCGGGGGGCACTTACGTACTTC.

About this clonotype: A much more abundant neighbour one base away suggests this may be a read error. The chain uses TRBV3-1 and TRBJ2-7; 7 nucleotides match TRBD1. CDR1 is LGHDT, CDR2 YNNKEL, per germline (reference sequence). The V and J ends lost 4 bases and 3 bases, in that order; junction bases with no gene match: 6. This CDR3 contains 14 residues. The chain's CDR3 is CASSPGTELYEQYF. CDR3 nucleotide sequence: TGTGCCAGCAGCCCCGGGACAGAGCTCTACGAGCAGTACTTC.

This clonotype was recorded only once. A much larger clone sits a single nucleotide away, making a read error possible. The chain recombines TRBV6-2 or TRBV6-3 with TRBJ1-3; D is unclear. Trimming removed 5 bases at V and 3 bases at J, with 17 bases between. This CDR3 contains 16 residues. Looked up from germline, CDR1 is MNHEY and CDR2 is SVGEGT. The CDR3: CASSGLSGIGGNTIYF. In DNA form, the CDR3 reads TGTGCCAGCAGTGGACTATCCGGGATAGGTGGAAACACCATATATTTT.

This chain links TRBV7-2 with TRBJ2-5, with 11 positions matching TRBD2. From germline, CDR1 is SGHTA and CDR2 FQGNSA. The CDR3 is made up of 17 amino acids. V shed 0 bases and J 4 bases; nucleotides not matched to a gene: 7. CDR3 coding DNA: TGTGCCAGCAGCTTAGCCTTTAGCGGGGGGGCCCCAGAGACCCAGTACTTC. Its translation: CASSLAFSGGAPETQYF.

This clonotype has a count of ten or more. The chain combines TRBV18 with TRBJ1-1, with D uncertain. There are 16 residues in the CDR3. The germline V gene encodes CDR1 KGHSH and CDR2 LQKENI. V lost 3 bases to trimming and J lost 0 bases, with 14 bases between them. CDR3 sequence reads: CASSPRGLGMNTEAFF. DNA for the CDR3: TGTGCCAGCTCACCCCGTGGGTTGGGAATGAACACTGAAGCTTTCTTT.

CDR3 loop: CASSLGGTYGYTF. Here the CDR3 DNA reads TGTGCCAGCAGCTTAGGGGGGACTTATGGCTACACCTTC. The chain employs TRBV7-4 and TRBJ1-2, with D perhaps TRBD1 (5 bases). The CDR3 runs to 13 residues. Germline CDR1 reads SGHVT; CDR2 reads SQSDAQ. The V end lost 1 base, the J end lost 5 bases, and 8 bases lay between the germline ends.

This clonotype was observed many times. The chain has TRBV20-1 and TRBJ1-4, with TRBD1 as a possible D gene (5 bases). Trimming cost V 6 bases and J 8 bases, with 16 bases left between them. The CDR3 spans 13 residues. The germline CDR1 and CDR2 sequences are DFQATT and SNEGSKA (reference sequence). CDR3 nucleotide sequence: TGCAGTGCCAAAGGGGTAGGAGGGGAAAAACTGTTTTTT. It specifies CSAKGVGGEKLFF.

There are a few counts of this clonotype. The rearrangement joins TRBV19 to TRBJ1-5; D possibly corresponds to TRBD1 (5 bases). Germline V gene lookup returns CDR1 LNHDA and CDR2 SQIVND (reference sequence). The V gene lost 10 bases and the J gene lost 2 bases, with 9 bases spanning the gap. This CDR3 is 12 amino acids long. The CDR3 sequence: CATTTGNQPQHF. The CDR3 DNA follows: TGTGCCACAACGACAGGCAATCAGCCCCAGCATTTT.

This clonotype was observed a single time. The chain links TRBV13 to TRBJ2-1, with 14 bases lining up with TRBD2. Germline lookup yields CDR1 PRHDT and CDR2 FYEKMQ (reference sequence). V shed 5 bases and J 8 bases; nucleotides not matched to a gene: 5. The CDR3 covers 15 residues. The CDR3 loop reads CASSPWTSGGHEQFF. DNA for the CDR3: TGTGCCAGCAGCCCCTGGACTAGCGGGGGGCATGAGCAGTTCTTC.

In regard to this clonotype: A far more abundant clone sits one base away, making this likely a read error. This chain's CDR3 is CASSLASSSYEQFF. The DNA for the CDR3 is TGCGCCAGCAGCTTGGCCTCGAGCTCCTACGAGCAGTTCTTC. The genes are TRBV5-1 and TRBJ2-1; the D is unclear. There are 14 residues in the CDR3. CDR1 and CDR2 from the germline V gene are SGHRS and YFSETQ. Trimming took off 0 bases at V and 10 bases at J, with 14 bases between the two ends. Looking up the rest from reference TRBV5-1 and TRBJ2-1 gives the full variable domain: KAGVTQTPRYLIKTRGQQVTLSCSPISGHRSVSWYQQTPGQGLQFLFEYFSETQRNKGNFPGRFSGRQFSNSRSEMNVSTLELGDSALYLCASSLASSSYEQFFGPGTRLTVL.

This clonotype was detected ten times or more. The rearrangement joins TRBV5-1 to TRBJ2-6; D call uncertain. V shed 1 base and J shed 0 bases, with 8 bases lying between them. This CDR3 region has 16 residues. Germline values: CDR1 SGHRS, CDR2 YFSETQ. CDR3 nucleotides: TGCGCCAGCAGCTTGTATCCGGACTCTGGGGCCAACGTCCTGACTTTC. Residues: CASSLYPDSGANVLTF. The entire variable domain, with the rest obtained from reference TRBV5-1 and TRBJ2-6, is as follows: KAGVTQTPRYLIKTRGQQVTLSCSPISGHRSVSWYQQTPGQGLQFLFEYFSETQRNKGNFPGRFSGRQFSNSRSEMNVSTLELGDSALYLCASSLYPDSGANVLTFGAGSRLTVL.

This chain links TRBV4-1 with TRBJ2-5, with D maybe TRBD1 (6 bases). With 4 bases removed from V and 3 bases from J, the gap between germline ends came to 12 bases. Germline assignment: CDR1 MGHRA and CDR2 YSYEKL. The CDR3 totals 14 residues. The CDR3 DNA follows: TGCGCCAGCAGCCCAGGGGTTGCAGAAGAGACCCAGTACTTC. Translating gives CASSPGVAEETQYF.

This clonotype was observed at least ten times. J is TRBJ2-1 and V is TRBV18, with a weak D call TRBD2 (6 bases). This CDR3 spans 14 amino acids. V was cut by 0 bases and J by 10 bases, with 13 bases left in between. CDR1 and CDR2 from the germline V gene are KGHSH and LQKENI. Here the CDR3 reads CASSPPSVRGEQFF. The CDR3, as DNA: TGTGCCAGCTCACCACCCTCAGTACGGGGGGAGCAGTTCTTC.